Each of the 4 T cell receptor beta chains below was sequenced from the same sample in a study of blood T cell repertoires in COVID-19. TCRdb keeps only in-frame clones here, not all; method: immunoSEQ multiplex PCR. The data show 150,000 to 200,000 clones, with roughly 77% seen just once and roughly 11% held by the top ten. Sequenced material: peripheral blood. These receptors all come from a human donor in a cohort sampled during active COVID-19.

The chain combines TRBV7-2 with TRBJ1-6; TRBD1 aligns across 9 bases. From germline, CDR1 is SGHTA and CDR2 FQGNSA. J lost 10 bases, V lost 1 base, and 5 bases had no gene match. The length of the CDR3 is 15 residues. The CDR3 loop reads CASSLGPDRGSPLHF. The CDR3 DNA is TGTGCCAGCAGCTTAGGACCGGACAGGGGATCACCCCTCCACTTT.

This rearrangement joins TRBV28 to TRBJ1-5; D remains ambiguous. The CDR3 has 17 residues. V was pared by 7 bases and J by 7 bases, with 26 bases between. Germline V CDR1 and CDR2: MDHEN, SYDVKM. The CDR3 coding sequence is TGTGCCAGCAATGACTTCACGGTCCTAGGAGCGTCCCAGCCCCAGCATTTT. Translating gives CASNDFTVLGASQPQHF.

The chain uses TRBV29-1 and TRBJ2-1; no reliable D call. V lost 2 bases and J lost 8, with 10 bases in between. CDR1 and CDR2 (germline): SQVTM, ANQGSEA. The CDR3 spans 12 residues. CDR3 sequence (DNA): TGCAGCGTTGAAAGGCGGATCTATGAGCAGTTCTTC. Translated: CSVERRIYEQFF.

The CDR3 loop is CASSPGETQYF. Written as DNA, the CDR3 is TGTGCCAGCAGCCCCGGGGAGACCCAGTACTTC. This chain uses TRBV7-6 with TRBJ2-5, with no clear D. Germline values: CDR1 SGHVS, CDR2 FNYEAQ. V was shortened by 5 bases and J by 5 bases, with 6 bases between the two germline ends. This CDR3 is built from 11 residues.